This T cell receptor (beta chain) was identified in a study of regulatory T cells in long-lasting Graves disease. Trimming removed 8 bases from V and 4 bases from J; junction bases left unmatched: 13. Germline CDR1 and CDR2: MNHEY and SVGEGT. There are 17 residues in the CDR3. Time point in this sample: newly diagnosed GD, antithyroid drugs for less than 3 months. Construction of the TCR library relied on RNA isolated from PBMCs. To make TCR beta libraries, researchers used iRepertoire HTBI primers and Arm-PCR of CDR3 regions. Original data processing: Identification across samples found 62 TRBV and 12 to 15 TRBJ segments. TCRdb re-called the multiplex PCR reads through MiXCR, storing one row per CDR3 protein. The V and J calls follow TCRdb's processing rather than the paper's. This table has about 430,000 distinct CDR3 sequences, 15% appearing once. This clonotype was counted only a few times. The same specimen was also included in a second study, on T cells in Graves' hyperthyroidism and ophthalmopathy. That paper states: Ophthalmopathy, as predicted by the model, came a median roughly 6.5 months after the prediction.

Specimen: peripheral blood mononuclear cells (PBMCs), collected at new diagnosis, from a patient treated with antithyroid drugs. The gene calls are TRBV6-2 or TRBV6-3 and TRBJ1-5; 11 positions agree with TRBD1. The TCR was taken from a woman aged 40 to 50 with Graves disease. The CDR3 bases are TGTGCCAGCTCCTTGGGACAGGGGGAATACGGGAATCAGCCCCAGCATTTT. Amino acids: CASSLGQGEYGNQPQHF.